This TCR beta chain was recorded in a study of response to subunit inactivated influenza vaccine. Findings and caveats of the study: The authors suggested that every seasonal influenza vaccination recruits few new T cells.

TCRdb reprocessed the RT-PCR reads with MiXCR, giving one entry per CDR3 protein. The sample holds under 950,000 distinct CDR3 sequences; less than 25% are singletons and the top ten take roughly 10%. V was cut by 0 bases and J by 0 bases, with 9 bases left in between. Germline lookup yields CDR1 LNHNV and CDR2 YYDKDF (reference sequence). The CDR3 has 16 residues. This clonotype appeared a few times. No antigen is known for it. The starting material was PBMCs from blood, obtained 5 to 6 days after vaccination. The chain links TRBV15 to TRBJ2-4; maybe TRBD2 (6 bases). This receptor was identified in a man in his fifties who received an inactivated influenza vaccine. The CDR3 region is CATSREQGLAKNIQYF. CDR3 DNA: TGTGCCACCAGCAGAGAGCAGGGACTAGCCAAAAACATTCAGTACTTC.